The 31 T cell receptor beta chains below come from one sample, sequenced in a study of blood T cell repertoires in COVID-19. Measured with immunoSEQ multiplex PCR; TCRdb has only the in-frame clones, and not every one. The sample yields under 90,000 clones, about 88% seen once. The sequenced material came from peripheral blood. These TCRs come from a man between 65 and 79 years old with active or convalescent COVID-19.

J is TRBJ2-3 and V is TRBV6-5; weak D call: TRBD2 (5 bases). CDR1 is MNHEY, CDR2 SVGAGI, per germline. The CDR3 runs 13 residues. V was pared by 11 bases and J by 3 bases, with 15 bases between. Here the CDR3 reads CAALTRGTDTQYF. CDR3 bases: TGTGCCGCCCTAACTAGAGGAACAGATACGCAGTATTTT.

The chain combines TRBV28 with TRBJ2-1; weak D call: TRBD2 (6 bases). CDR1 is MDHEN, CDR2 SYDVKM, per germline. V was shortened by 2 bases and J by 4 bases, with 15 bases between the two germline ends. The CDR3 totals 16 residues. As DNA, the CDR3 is TGTGCCAGCAGTTTAATAGGGTTTAGCGGTTACAATGAGCAGTTCTTC. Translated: CASSLIGFSGYNEQFF.

The CDR3 reads CATREQETQYF. CDR3 DNA sequence: TGTGCCACCCGGGAACAAGAGACCCAGTACTTC. V usage is TRBV19 and J usage is TRBJ2-5, with D tentatively TRBD2 (5 bases). V was shortened by 10 bases and J by 2 bases, with 8 bases between the two germline ends. The CDR3 is 11 residues long. Per the germline V gene, CDR1 is LNHDA and CDR2 is SQIVND (reference sequence). Combining the CDR3 with reference TRBV19 and TRBJ2-5 gives the whole variable domain DGGITQSPKYLFRKEGQNVTLSCEQNLNHDAMYWYRQDPGQGLRLIYYSQIVNDFQKGDIAEGYSVSREKKESFPLTVTSAQKNPTAFYLCATREQETQYFGPGTRLLVL.

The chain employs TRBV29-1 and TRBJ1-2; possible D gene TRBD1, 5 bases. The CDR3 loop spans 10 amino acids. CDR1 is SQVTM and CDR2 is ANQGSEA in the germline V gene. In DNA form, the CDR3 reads TGCAGGGGGAGGGGCTATGGCTACACCTTC. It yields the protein CRGRGYGYTF.

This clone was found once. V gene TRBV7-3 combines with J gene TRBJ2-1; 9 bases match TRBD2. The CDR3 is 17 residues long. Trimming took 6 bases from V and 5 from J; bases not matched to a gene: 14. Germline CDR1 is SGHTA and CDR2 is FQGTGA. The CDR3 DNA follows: TGTGCCAGCAGATTCCGCCCCGGGACTAGCTCTAACAATGAGCAGTTCTTC. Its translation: CASRFRPGTSSNNEQFF.

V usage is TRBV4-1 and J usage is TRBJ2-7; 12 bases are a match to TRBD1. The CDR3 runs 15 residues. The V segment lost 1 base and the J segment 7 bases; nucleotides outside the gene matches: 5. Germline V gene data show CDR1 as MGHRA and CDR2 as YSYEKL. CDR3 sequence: CASSQAGQGAREQYF. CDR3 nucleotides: TGCGCCAGCAGCCAAGCGGGACAGGGGGCGCGGGAGCAGTACTTC.

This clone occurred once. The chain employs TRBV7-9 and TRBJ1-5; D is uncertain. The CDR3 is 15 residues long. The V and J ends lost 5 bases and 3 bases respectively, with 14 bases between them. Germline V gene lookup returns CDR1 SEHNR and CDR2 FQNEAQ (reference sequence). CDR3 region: CASSPPTEPNQPQHF. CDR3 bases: TGTGCCAGCAGCCCTCCGACGGAGCCCAATCAGCCCCAGCATTTT. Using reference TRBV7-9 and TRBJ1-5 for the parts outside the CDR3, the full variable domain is DTGVSQNPRHKITKRGQNVTFRCDPISEHNRLYWYRQTLGQGPEFLTYFQNEAQLEKSRLLSDRFSAERPKGSFSTLEIQRTEQGDSAMYLCASSPPTEPNQPQHFGDGTRLSIL.

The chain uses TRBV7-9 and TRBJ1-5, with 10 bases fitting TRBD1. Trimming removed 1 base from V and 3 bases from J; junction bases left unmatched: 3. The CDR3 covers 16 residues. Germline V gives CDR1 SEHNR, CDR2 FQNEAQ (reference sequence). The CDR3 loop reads CASSLGTGGDNQPQHF. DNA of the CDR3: TGTGCCAGCAGCTTAGGGACAGGGGGAGACAATCAGCCCCAGCATTTT.

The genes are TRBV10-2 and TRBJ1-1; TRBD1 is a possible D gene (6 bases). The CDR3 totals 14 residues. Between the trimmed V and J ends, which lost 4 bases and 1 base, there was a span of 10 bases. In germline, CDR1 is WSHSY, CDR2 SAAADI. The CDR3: CASSVLGQNTEAFF. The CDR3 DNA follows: TGCGCCAGCAGTGTTTTGGGACAGAACACTGAAGCTTTCTTT.

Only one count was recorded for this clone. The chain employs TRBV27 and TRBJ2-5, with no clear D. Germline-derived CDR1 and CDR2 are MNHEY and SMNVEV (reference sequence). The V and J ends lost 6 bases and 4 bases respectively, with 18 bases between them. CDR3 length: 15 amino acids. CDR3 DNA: TGTGCCAGCAGCCCCACATATATGGTGTCAGAGACCCAGTACTTC. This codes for CASSPTYMVSETQYF.

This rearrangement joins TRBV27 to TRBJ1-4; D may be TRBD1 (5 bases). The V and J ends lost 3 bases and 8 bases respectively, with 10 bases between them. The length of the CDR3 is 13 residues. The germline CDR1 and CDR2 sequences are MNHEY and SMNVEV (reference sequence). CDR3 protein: CASSFWGGEKLFF. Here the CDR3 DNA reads TGTGCCAGCAGTTTTTGGGGGGGAGAAAAACTGTTTTTT.

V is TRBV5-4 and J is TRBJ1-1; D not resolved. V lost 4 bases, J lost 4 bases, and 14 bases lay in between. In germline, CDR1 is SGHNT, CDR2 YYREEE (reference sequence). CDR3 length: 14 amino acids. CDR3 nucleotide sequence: TGTGCCAGCAGCCCCACCTATGCGGGCACTGAAGCTTTCTTT. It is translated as CASSPTYAGTEAFF.

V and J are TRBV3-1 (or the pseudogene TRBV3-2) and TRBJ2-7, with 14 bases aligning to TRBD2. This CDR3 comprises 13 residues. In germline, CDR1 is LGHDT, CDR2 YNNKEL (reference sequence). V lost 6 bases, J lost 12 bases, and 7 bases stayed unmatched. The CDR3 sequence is CASSRGTSGSPYF. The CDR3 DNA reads TGTGCCAGCAGTCGAGGGACTAGCGGGAGTCCGTACTTC.

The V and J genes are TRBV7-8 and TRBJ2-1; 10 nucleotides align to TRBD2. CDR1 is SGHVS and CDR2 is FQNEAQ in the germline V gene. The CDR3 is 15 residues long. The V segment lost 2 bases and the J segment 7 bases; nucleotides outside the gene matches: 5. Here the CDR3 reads CASSLTLAGGNEQFF. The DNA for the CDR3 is TGTGCCAGCAGCTTAACTTTAGCGGGAGGTAATGAGCAGTTCTTC.

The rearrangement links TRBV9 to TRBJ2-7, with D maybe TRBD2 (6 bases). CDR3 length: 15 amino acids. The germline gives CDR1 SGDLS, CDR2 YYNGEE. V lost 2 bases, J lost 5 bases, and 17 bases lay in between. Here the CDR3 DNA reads TGTGCCAGCAGCGTTCGGACGGGAGCTAGAAACGAGCAGTACTTC. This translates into CASSVRTGARNEQYF. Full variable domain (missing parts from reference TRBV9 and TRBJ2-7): DSGVTQTPKHLITATGQRVTLRCSPRSGDLSVYWYQQSLDQGLQFLIQYYNGEERAKGNILERFSAQQFPDLHSELNLSSLELGDSALYFCASSVRTGARNEQYFGPGTRLTVT.

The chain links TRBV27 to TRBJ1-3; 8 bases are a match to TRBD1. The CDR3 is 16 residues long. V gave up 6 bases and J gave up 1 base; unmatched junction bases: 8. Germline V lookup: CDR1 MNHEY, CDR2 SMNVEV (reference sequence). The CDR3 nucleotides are TGTGCCAGCAGCCCGGGACAGGTCGCTTCTGGAAACACCATATATTTT. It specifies CASSPGQVASGNTIYF.

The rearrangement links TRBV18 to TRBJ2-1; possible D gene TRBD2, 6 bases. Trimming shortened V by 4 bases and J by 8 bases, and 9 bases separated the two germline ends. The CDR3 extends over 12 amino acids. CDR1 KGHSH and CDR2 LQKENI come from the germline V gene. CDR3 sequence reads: CASSRLGDEQFF. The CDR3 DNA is TGTGCCAGCTCACGACTAGGCGATGAGCAGTTCTTC.

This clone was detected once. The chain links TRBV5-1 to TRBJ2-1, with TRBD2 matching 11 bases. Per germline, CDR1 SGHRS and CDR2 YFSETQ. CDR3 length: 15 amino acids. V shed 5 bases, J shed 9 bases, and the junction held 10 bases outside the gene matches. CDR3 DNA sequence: TGCGCCAGCAGATCCATAGCGGGGGGGCCGAGTGAGCAGTTCTTC. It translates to CASRSIAGGPSEQFF.

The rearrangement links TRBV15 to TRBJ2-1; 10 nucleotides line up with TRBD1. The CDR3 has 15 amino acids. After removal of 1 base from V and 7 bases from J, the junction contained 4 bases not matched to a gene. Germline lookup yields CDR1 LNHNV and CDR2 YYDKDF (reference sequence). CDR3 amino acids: CATSRGGQGTNEQFF. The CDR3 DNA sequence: TGTGCCACCAGCAGAGGGGGACAGGGGACGAATGAGCAGTTCTTC.

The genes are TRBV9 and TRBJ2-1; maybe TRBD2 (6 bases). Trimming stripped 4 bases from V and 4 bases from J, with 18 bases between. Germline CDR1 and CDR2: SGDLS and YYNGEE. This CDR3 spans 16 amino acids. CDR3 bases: TGTGCCAGCAGCAACCGGGACTCGAAGACTTACAATGAGCAGTTCTTC. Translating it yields CASSNRDSKTYNEQFF.

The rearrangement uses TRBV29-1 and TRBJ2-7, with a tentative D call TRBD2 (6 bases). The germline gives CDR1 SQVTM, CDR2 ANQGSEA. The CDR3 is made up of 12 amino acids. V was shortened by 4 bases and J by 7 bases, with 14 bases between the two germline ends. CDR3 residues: CSVGDGSREQYF. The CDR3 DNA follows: TGCAGCGTTGGGGACGGGAGCAGGGAGCAGTACTTC.

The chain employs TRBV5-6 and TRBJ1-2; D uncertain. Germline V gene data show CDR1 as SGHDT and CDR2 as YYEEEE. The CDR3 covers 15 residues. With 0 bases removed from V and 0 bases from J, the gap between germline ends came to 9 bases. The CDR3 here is CASSLVALANYGYTF. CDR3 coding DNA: TGTGCCAGCAGCTTGGTCGCGTTAGCTAACTATGGCTACACCTTC. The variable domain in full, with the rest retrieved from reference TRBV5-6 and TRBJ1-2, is DAGVTQSPTHLIKTRGQQVTLRCSPKSGHDTVSWYQQALGQGPQFIFQYYEEEERQRGNFPDRFSGHQFPNYSSELNVNALLLGDSALYLCASSLVALANYGYTFGSGTRLTVV.

CDR3 sequence: CASSQSRGLAGHTDTQYF. CDR3 in DNA: TGTGCCAGCAGCCAATCCAGGGGCCTAGCGGGGCACACAGATACGCAGTATTTT. The rearrangement uses TRBV3-1 (or the pseudogene TRBV3-2) and TRBJ2-3; 9 bases map to TRBD2. Germline CDR1 and CDR2: LGHDT and YNNKEL (reference sequence). The V segment lost 2 bases and the J segment 2 bases; nucleotides outside the gene matches: 11. CDR3 length: 18 residues.

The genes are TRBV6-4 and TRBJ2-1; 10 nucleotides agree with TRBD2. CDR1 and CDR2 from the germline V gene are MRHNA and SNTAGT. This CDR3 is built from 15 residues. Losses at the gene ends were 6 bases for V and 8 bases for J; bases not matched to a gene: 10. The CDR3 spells CASRAELAGSHEQFF. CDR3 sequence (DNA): TGTGCCAGCAGAGCTGAACTAGCGGGGAGCCATGAGCAGTTCTTC.

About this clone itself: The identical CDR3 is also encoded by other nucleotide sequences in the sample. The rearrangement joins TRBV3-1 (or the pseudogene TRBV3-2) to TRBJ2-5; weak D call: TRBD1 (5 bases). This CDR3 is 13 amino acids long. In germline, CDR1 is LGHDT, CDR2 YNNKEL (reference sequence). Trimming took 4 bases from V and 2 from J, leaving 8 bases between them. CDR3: CASSRAGQETQYF. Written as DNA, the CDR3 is TGTGCCAGCAGCCGGGCAGGGCAAGAGACCCAGTACTTC.

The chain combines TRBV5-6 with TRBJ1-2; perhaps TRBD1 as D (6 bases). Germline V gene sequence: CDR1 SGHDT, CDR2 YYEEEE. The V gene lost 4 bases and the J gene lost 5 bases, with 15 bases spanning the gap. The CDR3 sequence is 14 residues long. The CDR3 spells CASSQVGQRYGYTF. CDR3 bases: TGTGCCAGCAGCCAGGTGGGACAAAGATATGGCTACACCTTC.

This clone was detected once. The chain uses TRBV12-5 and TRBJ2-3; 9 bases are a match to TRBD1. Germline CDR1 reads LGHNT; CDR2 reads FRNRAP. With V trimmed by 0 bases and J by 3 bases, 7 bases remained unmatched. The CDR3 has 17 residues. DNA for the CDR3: TGTGCTAGTGGTTTGGTACGCGGGACAGGGAAAACAGATACGCAGTATTTT. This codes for CASGLVRGTGKTDTQYF. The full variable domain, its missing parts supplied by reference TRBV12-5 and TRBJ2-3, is DARVTQTPRHKVTEMGQEVTMRCQPILGHNTVFWYRQTMMQGLELLAYFRNRAPLDDSGMPKDRFSAEMPDATLATLKIQPSEPRDSAVYFCASGLVRGTGKTDTQYFGPGTRLTVL.

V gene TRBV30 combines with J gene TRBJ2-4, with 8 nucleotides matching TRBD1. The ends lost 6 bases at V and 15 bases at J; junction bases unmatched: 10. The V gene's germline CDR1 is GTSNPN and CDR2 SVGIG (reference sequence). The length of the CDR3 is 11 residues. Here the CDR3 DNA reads TGTGCCTGCGGGTCCCGGGACAGGACGTACTTC. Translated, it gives CACGSRDRTYF.

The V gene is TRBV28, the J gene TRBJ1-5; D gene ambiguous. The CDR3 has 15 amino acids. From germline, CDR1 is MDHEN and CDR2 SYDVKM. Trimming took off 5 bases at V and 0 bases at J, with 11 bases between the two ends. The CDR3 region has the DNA TGTGCCAGCAGTCCTCGGGAGGGTAGCAATCAGCCCCAGCATTTT. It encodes CASSPREGSNQPQHF.

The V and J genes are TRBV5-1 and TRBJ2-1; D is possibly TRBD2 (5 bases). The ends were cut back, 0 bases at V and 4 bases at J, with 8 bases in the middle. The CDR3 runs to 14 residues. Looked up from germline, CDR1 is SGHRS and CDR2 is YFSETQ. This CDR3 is CASSLATGYNEQFF. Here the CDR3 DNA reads TGCGCCAGCAGCTTGGCAACGGGGTACAATGAGCAGTTCTTC.

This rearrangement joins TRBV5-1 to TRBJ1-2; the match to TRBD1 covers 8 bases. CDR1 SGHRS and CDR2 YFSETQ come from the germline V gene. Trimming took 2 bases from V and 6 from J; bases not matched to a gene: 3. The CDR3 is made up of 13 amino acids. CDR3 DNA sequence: TGCGCCAGCAGCTTTGCGGACAGGGATGGCTACACCTTC. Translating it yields CASSFADRDGYTF.